This T cell receptor beta chain derives from a study of cytomegalovirus exposure and HLA in healthy donors. Findings of the study overall: Analysis performed later found roughly 18,000 TCR beta sequences associated with HLA alleles at 0.05 false discovery rate. Donors belonging to an Asian-associated ancestry cluster reportedly showed fewer N-insertions in productive TCRs than the roughly 700-donor mean, according to what a later analysis found.

At sampling all donors were nominally healthy, likely with unrecorded immune exposures. This clone occurred a few times. The target antigen is unknown. Germline V CDR1 and CDR2: LNHDA, SQIVND (reference sequence). The junction had 2 bases not matched to a gene; V was cut back by 4 bases and J by 4 bases. The CDR3 runs to 14 residues. PCR used 60 Vbeta primers and 13 Jbeta primers. Measured with immunoSEQ multiplex PCR; TCRdb has only the in-frame clones, and not every one. Found here are over 130,000 clones, approximately 82% of them singletons; the top ten hold less than 1.5%. This chain joins TRBV19 and TRBJ2-1, with TRBD2 matching 9 bases. The specimen was PBMCs. This TCR derives from a man aged 25-45 years in good health and CMV-seropositive. CDR3 protein: CASSSGRAYNEQFF. Written as DNA, the CDR3 is TGTGCCAGTAGTAGCGGGAGGGCGTACAATGAGCAGTTCTTC.